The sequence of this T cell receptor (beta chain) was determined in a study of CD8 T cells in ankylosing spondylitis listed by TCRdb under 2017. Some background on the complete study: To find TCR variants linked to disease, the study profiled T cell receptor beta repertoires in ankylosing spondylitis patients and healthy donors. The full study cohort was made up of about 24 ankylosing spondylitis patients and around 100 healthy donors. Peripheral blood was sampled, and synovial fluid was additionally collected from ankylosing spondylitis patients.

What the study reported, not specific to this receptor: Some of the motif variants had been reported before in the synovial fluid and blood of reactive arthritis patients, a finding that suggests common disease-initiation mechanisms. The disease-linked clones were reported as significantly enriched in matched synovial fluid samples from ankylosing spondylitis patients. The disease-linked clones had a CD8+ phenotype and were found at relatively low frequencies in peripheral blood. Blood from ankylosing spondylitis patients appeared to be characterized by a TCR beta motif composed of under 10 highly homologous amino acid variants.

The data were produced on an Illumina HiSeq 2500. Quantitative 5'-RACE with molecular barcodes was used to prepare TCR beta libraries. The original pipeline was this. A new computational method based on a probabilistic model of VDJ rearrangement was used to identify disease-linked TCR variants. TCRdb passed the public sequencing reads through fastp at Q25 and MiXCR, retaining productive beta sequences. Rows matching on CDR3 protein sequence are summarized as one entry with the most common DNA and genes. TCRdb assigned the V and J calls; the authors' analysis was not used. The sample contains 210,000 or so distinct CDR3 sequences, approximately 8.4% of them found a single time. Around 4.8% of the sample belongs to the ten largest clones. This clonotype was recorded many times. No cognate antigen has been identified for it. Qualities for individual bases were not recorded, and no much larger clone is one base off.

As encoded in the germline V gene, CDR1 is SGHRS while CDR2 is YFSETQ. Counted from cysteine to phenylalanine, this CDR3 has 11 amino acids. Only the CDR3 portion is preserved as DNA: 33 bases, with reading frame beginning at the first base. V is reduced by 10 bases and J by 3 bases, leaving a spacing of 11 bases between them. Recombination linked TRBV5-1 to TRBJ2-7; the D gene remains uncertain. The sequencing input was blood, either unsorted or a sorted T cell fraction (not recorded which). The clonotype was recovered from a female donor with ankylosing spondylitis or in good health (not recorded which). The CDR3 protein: CAGRMYYEQYF. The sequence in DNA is TGCGCCGGCCGTATGTACTACGAGCAGTACTTC. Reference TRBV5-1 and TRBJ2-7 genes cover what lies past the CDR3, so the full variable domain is KAGVTQTPRYLIKTRGQQVTLSCSPISGHRSVSWYQQTPGQGLQFLFEYFSETQRNKGNFPGRFSGRQFSNSRSEMNVSTLELGDSALYLCAGRMYYEQYFGPGTRLTVT.